One T cell receptor (delta chain) is described in this entry. Its antigen remains unidentified. The record originates from a study of Vδ1+ human thymocytes. Notes on the study in general: In the thymus, TRG and TRD repertoires looked highly polyclonal with Gaussian CDR3 lengths. Despite high sort purity, roughly 18% of thymic T cell receptor delta sequences were Vdelta2.

The template was reverse-transcribed extracted RNA. Pooled V-gene forward primers with one constant-region reverse primer generated the CDR3 amplicons by multiplex PCR. TCRdb re-called the multiplex PCR reads through CATT. This table has 20,000 to 25,000 delta-chain clones, 25% to 30% appearing once. Alphabeta T cells were depleted, then CD3+ Vdelta1+ Vdelta2- thymocytes were FACS-sorted. The V end was cut by 5 bases, the J end by 7 bases, with 32 bases between. Germline CDR1 TSWWSYY, CDR2 QGS. The CDR3 extends over 19 amino acids. This clonotype originated in a boy in the first two years of life who had congenital heart surgery. The rearrangement uses TRDV1 and TRDJ1, with D perhaps TRDD3 (6 bases). The sequenced sample was Vdelta1+ gamma-delta thymocytes from the thymus. Subset meaning: FACS-sorted CD3+ TCRalphabeta- TCRVdelta1+ TCRVdelta2- thymocytes. CDR3 protein: CALGNKSYAGIGGGGKLIF. CDR3 nucleotide sequence: TGTGCTCTTGGGAATAAATCCTATGCCGGGATAGGAGGGGGCGGTAAACTCATCTTT.